The 14 T cell receptor beta chains listed next were all sequenced from one sample in a study of patients and donors after allogeneic stem cell transplantation. One entry per CDR3 protein, called by TCRdb with MiXCR from the RT-PCR reads. This table has roughly 940,000 distinct CDR3 sequences, around 17% appearing once. Material: blood, either unsorted or a sorted T cell fraction (not recorded which). These receptors were collected from a human donor who was either an allogeneic HSCT recipient or a stem cell or donor lymphocyte infusion donor (not recorded which). It is not recorded whose cells these are; they may come from a transplant donor.

This clonotype was detected only a few times. This chain uses TRBV4-1 with TRBJ1-4; 10 bases match TRBD1. Germline V gene sequence: CDR1 MGHRA, CDR2 YSYEKL. This CDR3 contains 18 residues. The J segment lost 7 bases and the V segment lost 0 bases, leaving 11 bases of the junction unmatched. In nucleotides, the CDR3 is TGCGCCAGCAGCCAAGATGGTGGATTCCGGACAGGGGGTGAAAAACTGTTTTTT. This codes for CASSQDGGFRTGGEKLFF.

The J gene is TRBJ2-4, the V gene TRBV7-6, with D uncertain. V shed 4 bases and J shed 7 bases, with 11 bases lying between them. This CDR3 has 13 amino acids. Germline V gene data show CDR1 as SGHVS and CDR2 as FNYEAQ. The CDR3 DNA reads TGTGCCAGCAGCTCCTACGGGCGGAACATTCAGTACTTC. This encodes CASSSYGRNIQYF.

CDR3 nucleotide sequence: TGTGCCAGCAGCTTGACCGGGACTAGCGGGAAAGGGCGCGAGCAGTACTTC. It yields the protein CASSLTGTSGKGREQYF. This chain joins TRBV7-6 and TRBJ2-7; 13 bases fit TRBD2. Germline CDR1 reads SGHVS; CDR2 reads FNYEAQ. The V and J ends lost 3 bases and 6 bases, in that order; junction bases with no gene match: 11. CDR3 size: 17 residues.

V is TRBV15 and J is TRBJ1-5; TRBD1 might be the D (5 bases). CDR1 is LNHNV and CDR2 is YYDKDF in the germline V gene (reference sequence). The CDR3 totals 14 residues. V lost 5 bases, J lost 4 bases, and 12 bases lay in between. The CDR3 loop reads CATSEWTQNQPQHF. In nucleotides, the CDR3 is TGTGCCACCAGCGAGTGGACACAAAATCAGCCCCAGCATTTT.

This clonotype occurred a few times. The chain is built from TRBV20-1 and TRBJ2-3, with D unclear. Per the germline V gene, CDR1 is DFQATT and CDR2 is SNEGSKA (reference sequence). The CDR3 extends over 10 amino acids. V gave up 5 bases and J gave up 6 bases, with 6 bases separating them. The chain's CDR3 is CSALYDTQYF. The CDR3 nucleotides read TGCAGTGCTCTCTACGATACGCAGTATTTT.

The J gene is TRBJ2-1, the V gene TRBV29-1; D unclear. CDR1 is SQVTM and CDR2 is ANQGSEA in the germline V gene. The CDR3 loop spans 11 amino acids. Trimming took off 4 bases at V and 7 bases at J, with 8 bases between the two ends. This CDR3 is CSVVALNEQFF. CDR3 coding DNA: TGCAGCGTTGTCGCATTGAATGAGCAGTTCTTC.

The chain combines TRBV10-3 with TRBJ2-7, with 8 bases lining up with TRBD1. Trimming removed 4 bases from V and 5 bases from J; junction bases left unmatched: 7. The V gene's germline CDR1 is ENHRY and CDR2 SYGVKD. This CDR3 region has 14 residues. The CDR3 protein is CAISGSSGGNEQYF. CDR3 nucleotides: TGTGCCATCAGTGGGTCGTCAGGGGGCAACGAGCAGTACTTC.

This clonotype was seen a handful of times. The chain combines TRBV28 with TRBJ2-7; D is perhaps TRBD2 (7 bases). The CDR3 length is 16 residues. CDR1 is MDHEN and CDR2 is SYDVKM in the germline V gene. Trimming shortened V by 6 bases and J by 0 bases, and 18 bases separated the two germline ends. The CDR3: CASRPGGLAASYEQYF. Here the CDR3 DNA reads TGTGCCAGCAGGCCCGGGGGGCTAGCCGCCTCCTACGAGCAGTACTTC.

This rearrangement joins TRBV6-2 or TRBV6-3 to TRBJ2-1, with D perhaps TRBD1 (6 bases). The CDR3 totals 13 residues. In germline, CDR1 is MNHEY, CDR2 SVGEGT. The V end was cut by 6 bases, the J end by 9 bases, with 15 bases between. CDR3 nucleotides: TGTGCCAGCAGACCAATAACACAGGGTGAGCAGTTCTTC. Encoded protein: CASRPITQGEQFF.

This CDR3 is CASSVQAGGPGYQETQYF. The CDR3, as DNA: TGTGCCAGCAGCGTACAAGCGGGGGGGCCAGGGTACCAAGAGACCCAGTACTTC. The genes are TRBV9 and TRBJ2-5, with 10 bases that match TRBD2. This CDR3 has 18 amino acids. Losses at the gene ends were 1 base for V and 0 bases for J; bases not matched to a gene: 9. CDR1 SGDLS and CDR2 YYNGEE come from the germline V gene.

This chain links TRBV10-3 with TRBJ2-7; TRBD1 or TRBD2 may be the D gene (7 bases each). Germline values: CDR1 ENHRY, CDR2 SYGVKD. The ends were cut back, 7 bases at V and 4 bases at J, with 20 bases in the middle. This CDR3 is 15 amino acids long. The CDR3 DNA follows: TGTGCCATCAAGTGGGGGGGACAGAGACCTTACGAGCAGTACTTC. Protein product: CAIKWGGQRPYEQYF.

This clonotype came up a few times. The chain has TRBV5-5 and TRBJ2-6; 7 nucleotides align to TRBD1. This CDR3 is 18 amino acids long. In germline, CDR1 is SGHKS, CDR2 YYEKEE (reference sequence). V gave up 2 bases and J gave up 1 base; unmatched junction bases: 9. CDR3 DNA: TGTGCCAGCAGCTTACGGGACAGCATAGCGTCTGGGGCCAACGTCCTGACTTTC. Translation gives CASSLRDSIASGANVLTF.

This clonotype came up many times. This chain uses TRBV12-3 or TRBV12-4 with TRBJ2-7, with 7 bases fitting TRBD2. The length of the CDR3 is 15 residues. The J segment lost 4 bases and the V segment lost 8 bases, leaving 14 bases of the junction unmatched. This chain's CDR3 is CASGILGGGRYEQYF. CDR3 in DNA: TGTGCCAGCGGGATTTTGGGGGGGGGTAGGTACGAGCAGTACTTC.

This clonotype was seen many times. The chain couples TRBV29-1 to TRBJ2-7; D unresolved. Germline assignment: CDR1 SQVTM and CDR2 ANQGSEA. Trimming pared 6 bases from V and 2 bases from J, leaving 8 bases between. The CDR3 spans 11 residues. The CDR3 bases are TGCAGCGTAGCAGGAGCCTACGAGCAGTACTTC. Amino acids: CSVAGAYEQYF.